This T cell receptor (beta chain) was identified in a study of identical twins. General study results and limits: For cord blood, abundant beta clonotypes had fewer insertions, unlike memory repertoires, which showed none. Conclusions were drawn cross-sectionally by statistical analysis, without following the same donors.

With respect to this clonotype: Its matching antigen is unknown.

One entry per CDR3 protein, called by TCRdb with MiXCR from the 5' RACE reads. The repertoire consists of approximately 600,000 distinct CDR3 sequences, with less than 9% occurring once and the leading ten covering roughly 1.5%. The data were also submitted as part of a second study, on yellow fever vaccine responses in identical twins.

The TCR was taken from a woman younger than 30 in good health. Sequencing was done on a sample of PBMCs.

The CDR3 DNA sequence: TGCGCCAGCAGCTTGAAGACAGGGGGTGAGAGCTCCTACGAGCAGTACTTC. Translating it yields CASSLKTGGESSYEQYF. This rearrangement joins TRBV5-1 to TRBJ2-7; 9 bases align to TRBD1. Germline V gene sequence: CDR1 SGHRS, CDR2 YFSETQ. This CDR3 contains 17 residues. V shed 1 base, J shed 0 bases, and the junction held 8 bases outside the gene matches.